The sequence of this TCR beta chain was determined in a study of blood T cell repertoires in COVID-19. Only in-frame clones appear in the TCRdb table, and some are missing; sequencing was by immunoSEQ multiplex PCR. Altogether nearly 200,000 clones are present, around four fifths being singletons, with the ten largest covering 20%. This CDR3 is built from 17 residues. In germline, CDR1 is SGHDT, CDR2 YYEEEE. The V gene end was trimmed by 1 base and the J gene end by 4 bases; junction bases not matched to a gene: 12. The chain couples TRBV5-6 to TRBJ2-5; TRBD1 agrees at 8 bases. Sequenced sample: peripheral blood. This receptor was identified in a human donor in a cohort sampled during active COVID-19. The CDR3 protein is CASSLLRTGFLGETQYF. CDR3 nucleotides: TGTGCCAGCAGCTTGCTAAGGACAGGGTTTTTAGGAGAGACCCAGTACTTC.